These 4 T cell receptor beta chains were sequenced from one sample in a study of T cells in Graves' hyperthyroidism and ophthalmopathy. There were TCR beta CDR3 regions amplified from RNA transcripts. Initially, a first-round RT-PCR of the TCR CDR3 employed the HTBI primer set. MiXCR, applied by TCRdb to the multiplex PCR reads, yields one record per CDR3 protein. The sample has around 450,000 distinct CDR3 sequences, roughly an eighth seen once. The specimen was blood. The receptors shown here come from a young woman with Graves' hyperthyroidism.

V usage is TRBV20-1 and J usage is TRBJ1-6; 9 bases map to TRBD1. CDR1 DFQATT and CDR2 SNEGSKA come from the germline V gene (reference sequence). J was trimmed by 6 bases and V by 6 bases; bases with no gene match: 6. The length of the CDR3 is 14 residues. CDR3 in amino acids: CSAGRQGGNSPLHF. The CDR3 region has the DNA TGCAGTGCAGGCCGACAGGGGGGTAATTCACCCCTCCACTTT.

The chain uses TRBV20-1 and TRBJ2-3, with a possible D match to TRBD2 (6 bases). This CDR3 spans 14 amino acids. The V end was cut by 3 bases, the J end by 1 base, with 11 bases between. Germline values: CDR1 DFQATT, CDR2 SNEGSKA (reference sequence). CDR3 coding DNA: TGCAGTGCTAGGGGCGGGATGCGCACAGATACGCAGTATTTT. Amino acids: CSARGGMRTDTQYF.

Many counts were recorded for this clonotype. The chain recombines TRBV30 with TRBJ1-2; no definite D call. The ends were cut back, 3 bases at V and 8 bases at J, with 7 bases in the middle. The CDR3 is made up of 10 amino acids. CDR1 is GTSNPN, CDR2 SVGIG, per germline (reference sequence). The CDR3 loop is CAWRGGGYTF. The CDR3 DNA follows: TGTGCCTGGAGGGGAGGAGGCTACACCTTC.

This clonotype has more than one count but fewer than ten. This chain uses TRBV5-1 with TRBJ2-1; D might be TRBD2 (5 bases). Germline V gene data show CDR1 as SGHRS and CDR2 as YFSETQ. The CDR3 sequence is 14 residues long. V lost 4 bases and J 2 bases, leaving 10 bases between the germline ends. CDR3 coding DNA: TGCGCCAGCAGCCTAGACTATCCCTACAATGAGCAGTTCTTC. Amino acids: CASSLDYPYNEQFF.